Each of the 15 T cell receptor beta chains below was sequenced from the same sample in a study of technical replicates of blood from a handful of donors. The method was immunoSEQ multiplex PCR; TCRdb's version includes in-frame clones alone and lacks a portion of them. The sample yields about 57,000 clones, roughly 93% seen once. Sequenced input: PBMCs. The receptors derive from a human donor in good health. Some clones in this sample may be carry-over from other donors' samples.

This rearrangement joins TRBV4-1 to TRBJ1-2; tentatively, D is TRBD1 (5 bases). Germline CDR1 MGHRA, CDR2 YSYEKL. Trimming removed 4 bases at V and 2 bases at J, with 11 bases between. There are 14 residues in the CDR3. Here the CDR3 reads CASSPWGRNYGYTF. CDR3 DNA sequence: TGCGCCAGCAGCCCCTGGGGCAGGAACTATGGCTACACCTTC.

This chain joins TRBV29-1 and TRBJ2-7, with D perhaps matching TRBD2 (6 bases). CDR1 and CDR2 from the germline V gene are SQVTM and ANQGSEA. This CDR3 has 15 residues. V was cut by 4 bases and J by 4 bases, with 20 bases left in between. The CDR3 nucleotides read TGCAGCGTTGCCGGGAGACAAGGGGCGGAATACGAGCAGTACTTC. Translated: CSVAGRQGAEYEQYF.

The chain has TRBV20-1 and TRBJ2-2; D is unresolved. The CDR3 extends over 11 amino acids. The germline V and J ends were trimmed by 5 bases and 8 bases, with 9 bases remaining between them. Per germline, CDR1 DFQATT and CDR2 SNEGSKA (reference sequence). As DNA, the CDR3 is TGCAGTGCTTCTAGTACGGGGGAGCTGTTTTTT. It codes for CSASSTGELFF.

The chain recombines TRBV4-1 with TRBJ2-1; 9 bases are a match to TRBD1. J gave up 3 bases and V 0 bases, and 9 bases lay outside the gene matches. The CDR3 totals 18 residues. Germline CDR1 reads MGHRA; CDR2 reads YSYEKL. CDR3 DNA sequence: TGCGCCAGCAGCCAAGATGCCTACAGGGGGCGAAACTACAATGAGCAGTTCTTC. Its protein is CASSQDAYRGRNYNEQFF.

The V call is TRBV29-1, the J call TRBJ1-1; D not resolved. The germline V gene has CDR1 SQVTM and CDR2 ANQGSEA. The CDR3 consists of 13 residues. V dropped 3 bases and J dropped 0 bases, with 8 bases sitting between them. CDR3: CSVDEPVNTEAFF. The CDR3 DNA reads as TGCAGCGTTGATGAGCCGGTGAACACTGAAGCTTTCTTT. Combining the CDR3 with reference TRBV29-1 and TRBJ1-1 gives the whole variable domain SAVISQKPSRDICQRGTSLTIQCQVDSQVTMMFWYRQQPGQSLTLIATANQGSEATYESGFVIDKFPISRPNLTFSTLTVSNMSPEDSSIYLCSVDEPVNTEAFFGQGTRLTVV.

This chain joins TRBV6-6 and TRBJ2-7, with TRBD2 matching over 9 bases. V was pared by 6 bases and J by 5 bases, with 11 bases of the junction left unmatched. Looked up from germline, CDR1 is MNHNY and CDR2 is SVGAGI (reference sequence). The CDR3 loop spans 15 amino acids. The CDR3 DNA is TGTGCCAGCAGCCACTTAGCGGGAGTGGAACACGAGCAGTACTTC. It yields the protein CASSHLAGVEHEQYF.

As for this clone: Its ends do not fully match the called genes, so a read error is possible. The CDR3 here is CASSEQGNPEAFF. The DNA of the CDR3 is TGTGCCAGCAGTGAACAGGGGAACCCTGAAGCTTTCTTT. J is TRBJ1-1 and V is TRBV6-1, with a tentative D call TRBD1 (6 bases). The germline CDR1 and CDR2 sequences are MNHNS and SASEGT. There are 13 residues in the CDR3.

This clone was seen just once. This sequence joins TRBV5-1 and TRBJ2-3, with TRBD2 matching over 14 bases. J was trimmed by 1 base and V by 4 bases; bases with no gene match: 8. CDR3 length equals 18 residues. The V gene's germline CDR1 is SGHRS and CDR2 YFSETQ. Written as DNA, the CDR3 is TGCGCCAGCAGCGTCGGACTAGCGGGGGGTTGGGGCACAGATACGCAGTATTTT. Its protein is CASSVGLAGGWGTDTQYF. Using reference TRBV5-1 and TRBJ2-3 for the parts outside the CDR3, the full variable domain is KAGVTQTPRYLIKTRGQQVTLSCSPISGHRSVSWYQQTPGQGLQFLFEYFSETQRNKGNFPGRFSGRQFSNSRSEMNVSTLELGDSALYLCASSVGLAGGWGTDTQYFGPGTRLTVL.

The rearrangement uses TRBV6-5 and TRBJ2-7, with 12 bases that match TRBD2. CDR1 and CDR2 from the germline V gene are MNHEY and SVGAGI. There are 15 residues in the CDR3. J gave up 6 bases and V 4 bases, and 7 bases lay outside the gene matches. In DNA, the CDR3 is TGTGCCAGCAGTTCGACTAGCGGGAGCTGGGGCGAGCAGTACTTC. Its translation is CASSSTSGSWGEQYF.

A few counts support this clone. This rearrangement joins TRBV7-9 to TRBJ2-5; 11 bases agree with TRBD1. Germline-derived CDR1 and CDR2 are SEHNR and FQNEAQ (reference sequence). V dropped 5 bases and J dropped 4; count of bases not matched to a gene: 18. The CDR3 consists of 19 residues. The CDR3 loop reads CASSMGGSRDRGARETQYF. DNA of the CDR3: TGTGCCAGCAGCATGGGAGGGTCCCGGGACAGGGGGGCAAGAGAGACCCAGTACTTC.

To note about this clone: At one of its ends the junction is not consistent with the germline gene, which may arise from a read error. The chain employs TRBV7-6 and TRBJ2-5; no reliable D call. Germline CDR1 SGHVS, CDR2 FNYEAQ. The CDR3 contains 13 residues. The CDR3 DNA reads TGTGCCAGCTGCTTGGCTTTACAAGAGACCCAGTACTTC. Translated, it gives CASCLALQETQYF.

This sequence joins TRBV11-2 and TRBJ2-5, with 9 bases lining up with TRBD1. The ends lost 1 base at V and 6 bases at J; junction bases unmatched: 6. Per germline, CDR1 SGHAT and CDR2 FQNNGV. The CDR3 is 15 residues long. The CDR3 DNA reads TGTGCCAGCAGCTTAGGGGCGGGACAGGGAAAGACCCAGTACTTC. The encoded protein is CASSLGAGQGKTQYF.

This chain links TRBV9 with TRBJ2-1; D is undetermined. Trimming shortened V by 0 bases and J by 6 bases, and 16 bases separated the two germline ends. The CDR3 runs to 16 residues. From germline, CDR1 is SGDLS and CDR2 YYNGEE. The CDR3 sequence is CASSVVLLASFNEQFF. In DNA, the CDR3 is TGTGCCAGCAGCGTAGTTCTCTTAGCCAGCTTCAATGAGCAGTTCTTC.

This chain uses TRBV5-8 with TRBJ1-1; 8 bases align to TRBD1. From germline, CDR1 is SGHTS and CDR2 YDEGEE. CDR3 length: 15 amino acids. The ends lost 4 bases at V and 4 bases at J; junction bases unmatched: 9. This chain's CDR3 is CASSPDRAGGTEAFF. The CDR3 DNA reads TGTGCCAGCAGCCCGGACAGGGCTGGGGGCACTGAAGCTTTCTTT.

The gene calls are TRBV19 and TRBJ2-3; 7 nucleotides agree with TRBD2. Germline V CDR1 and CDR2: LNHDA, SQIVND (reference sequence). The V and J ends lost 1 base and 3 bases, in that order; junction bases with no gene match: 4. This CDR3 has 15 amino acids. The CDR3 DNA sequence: TGTGCCAGTAGTATAGGAGCGGGGCAGACAGATACGCAGTATTTT. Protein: CASSIGAGQTDTQYF.